The source of this T cell receptor beta chain is a study of T cell responses to AZD1222 COVID-19 vaccine (dated by TCRdb to the early 2020s). Regarding the study in general: A total of approximately 250 trial participants underwent TCR sequencing, of whom 207 had received two doses of AZD1222 and about 26 had received two doses of the MenACWY control vaccine. Enrollment into the trials was organized by age into subgroups of 18-55, 56-69 and 70-plus years, and those subgroups contained roughly 150, 30 and 60 TCR-sequenced participants, respectively.

Of note for this clone: What this receptor recognizes is not known. Base quality data are lacking; no much larger clone is found one base away.

Study-level results and caveats: Reportedly, close to half of the unique spike-specific TCRs recognized epitopes lying outside the regions that are mutated in the B.1.351 and B.1.1.7 variants. Spike-specific TCR breadth and depth rose significantly after two AZD1222 doses compared with day 0 and with MenACWY recipients. Participants were mostly white British, with more females than males. The authors suggested clonal diversity may have been underestimated. Vaccine-associated CD4 TCRs spanned the whole spike protein, with dominant responses in regions 160-218 and 743-854. Only 5 to 7 AZD1222 recipients were SARS-CoV-2 seropositive at baseline, limiting conclusions about previously exposed vaccinees. In the small 56-69-year group, the increase in depth fell short of significance, most likely because of low power. Because no day 14 peak-response samples were available, the repertoires could be characterized only after the peak T cell response.

The meaning of the sample's time point label: about 28 days (+/-7) after the second vaccine dose. AZD1222 recipients given second doses at about 4 weeks or at about 12 weeks were pooled, since spike-specific TCR depth and breadth were not found to differ between the two schedules. The vaccinee samples were drawn from two UK trials, COV001 and COV002, one of which was a single-blind randomized controlled phase 2/3 trial testing AZD1222 (ChAdOx1 nCoV-19) in healthy adults. For TCRbeta chain sequencing, PBMC samples from trial participants were taken at day 0 and at day 28 after the second dose. The CDR3 regions of human TCRbeta chains were analyzed by immunosequencing. As for how the authors treated the data: TCRs in the repertoires were compared against a reference library of SARS-CoV-2-specific TCRs that had been generated with the MIRA antigen-specificity platform. Breadth was defined as the fraction of unique TCRs that were SARS-CoV-2-associated, and depth was defined as the fraction of total T cells that were SARS-CoV-2-associated. Each spike-specific TCR was assigned to its reactive spike region and to a CD4 or CD8 class using the MIRA data. Log10-transformed breadth and depth values were compared by one-way ANOVA with Sidak's multiple comparisons tests. This immuneACCESS table, as held by TCRdb, lists in-frame sequences with V and J called but not all clones. Of the missing ones, under half trace to an unresolved V gene in checked studies; the others have no known cause. V and J calls and clone size are copied from that table; D and trimming were computed from the DNA. Counted in this sample were about 150,000 clones; roughly nine tenths of them appeared once. The ten largest clones capture approximately 1.5% of the sample.

The CDR3 sequence holds 14 residues, the cysteine and phenylalanine included. Only the CDR3 part of the read is kept: 42 bases, read in frame from the first base. CDR1 and CDR2, per the germline V gene, are SGHRS and YFSETQ. V lost 4 bases and J lost 5 bases, and the count of bases not matched to a germline gene is 9. The chain joins TRBV5-1 to TRBJ2-7; 7 bases in the junction line up with TRBD2. This clonotype originated in an adult who received the AZD1222 COVID-19 vaccine. The sequences come from peripheral blood, collected 28 days after the second AZD1222 dose. The nucleotides are TGCGCCAGCAGCCCGATAGCGGGTGGCCACGAGCAGTACTTC. It translates to CASSPIAGGHEQYF.